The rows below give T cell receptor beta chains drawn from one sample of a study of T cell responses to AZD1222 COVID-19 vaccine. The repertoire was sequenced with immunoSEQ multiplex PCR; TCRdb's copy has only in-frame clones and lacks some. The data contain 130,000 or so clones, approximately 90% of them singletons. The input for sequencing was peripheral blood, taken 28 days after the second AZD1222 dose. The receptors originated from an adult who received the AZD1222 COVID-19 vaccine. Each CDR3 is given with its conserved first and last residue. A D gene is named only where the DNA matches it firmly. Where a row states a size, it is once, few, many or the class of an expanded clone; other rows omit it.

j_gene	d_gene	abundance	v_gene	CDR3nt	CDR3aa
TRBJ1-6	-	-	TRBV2	TGTGCCAGCAGGGCCGCGACTACTCATAATTCACCCCTCCACTTT	CASRAATTHNSPLHF
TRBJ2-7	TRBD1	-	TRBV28	TGTGCCAGCAGAAAACGACAGGGTAGGTACGAGCAGTACTTC	CASRKRQGRYEQYF
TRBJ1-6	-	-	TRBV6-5	TGTGCCAGCACCCAAGACGGGAGTAGATCCCTCCACTTT	CASTQDGSRSLHF
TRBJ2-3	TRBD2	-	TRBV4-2	TGTGCCAGCAGCGGACTAGCGGGAGTAGATACGCAGTATTTT	CASSGLAGVDTQYF
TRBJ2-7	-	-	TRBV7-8	TGTGCCAGCAGCTTAGTGGGGGGCTACGAGCAGTACTTC	CASSLVGGYEQYF
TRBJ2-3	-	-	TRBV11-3	TGTGCCAGCAGCTTAGCTGGCACAGATACGCAGTATTTT	CASSLAGTDTQYF
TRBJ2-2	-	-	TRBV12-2	TGTGCAAGTCGCTTACGTTCCGGGACACTGAACACCGGGGAGCTGTTTTTT	CASRLRSGTLNTGELFF
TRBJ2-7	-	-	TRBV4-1	TGCGCCAGCAGCCAAGAATGGCCACGAGGCAGACGCTACGAGCAGTACTTC	CASSQEWPRGRRYEQYF
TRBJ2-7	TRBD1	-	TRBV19	TGTGCCAGTAGTATAGCAGGACAGGGCCCCTACGAGCAGTACTTC	CASSIAGQGPYEQYF
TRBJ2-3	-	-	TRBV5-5	TGTGCCAGCAGCTTGGAACGGGGGACAGATACGCAGTATTTT	CASSLERGTDTQYF
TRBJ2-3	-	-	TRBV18	TGTGCCAGCCAGGGGACTGCTAGCACAGATACGCAGTATTTT	CASQGTASTDTQYF
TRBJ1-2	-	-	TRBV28	TGTGCCAGCAGTTTAACGGGCAGGGTTAGCTACACCTTC	CASSLTGRVSYTF
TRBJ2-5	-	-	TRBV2	TGTGCCAGCAGTGGAGGGGCTTTGGGGACCCAGTACTTC	CASSGGALGTQYF
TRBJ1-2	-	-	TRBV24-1	TGTGCCACCAGTGATTTAGCCTTTAACTATGGCTACACCTTC	CATSDLAFNYGYTF
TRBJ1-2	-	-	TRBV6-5	TGTGCCAGCAGTTACCGGGGCATCCAGGGCTACACCTTC	CASSYRGIQGYTF
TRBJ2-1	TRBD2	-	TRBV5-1	TGCGCCAGCATGGCGCCCCGGGGGGGATCTAATGAGCAGTTCTTC	CASMAPRGGSNEQFF
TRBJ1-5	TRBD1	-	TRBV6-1	TGTGCCAGCAGTGATCCGGGACAGGGCGGGGGTCAGCCCCAGCATTTT	CASSDPGQGGGQPQHF
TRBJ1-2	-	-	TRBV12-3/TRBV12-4	TGTGCCAGCAGTTCCTTGAACTATGGCTACACCTTC	CASSSLNYGYTF
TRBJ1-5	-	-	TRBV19	TGTGCCAGTAGTATCTTACACGGGAGCAATCAGCCCCAGCATTTT	CASSILHGSNQPQHF
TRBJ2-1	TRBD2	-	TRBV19	TGTGCCAGTAGTATAGATAGTAGCGGGCGCTTCAACAATGAGCAGTTCTTC	CASSIDSSGRFNNEQFF
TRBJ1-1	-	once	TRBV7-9	TGTGCCAGCAGCTTGGGACGGGTGAACACTGAAGCTTTCTTT	CASSLGRVNTEAFF
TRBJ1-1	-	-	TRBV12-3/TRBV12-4	TGTGCCAGCAGTTTAGGAGGGGGCACTGAAGCTTTCTTT	CASSLGGGTEAFF
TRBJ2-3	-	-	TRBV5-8	TGTGCCAGCAGCTTGTTTGGGGGCGGCACAGATACGCAGTATTTT	CASSLFGGGTDTQYF
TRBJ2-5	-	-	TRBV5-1	TGCGCCAGCAGCTTGGCGGGAGATCTCGAGACCCAGTACTTC	CASSLAGDLETQYF
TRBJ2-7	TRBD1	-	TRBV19	TGTGCCAGTATCCCCGGGACAGGATACGAGCAGTACTTC	CASIPGTGYEQYF
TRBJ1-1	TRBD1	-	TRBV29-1	TGCAGCGTTGAAGGGGAGTTCGGCAGGGGGAATGAAGCTTTCTTT	CSVEGEFGRGNEAFF
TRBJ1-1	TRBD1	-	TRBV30	TGTGCCTGGACAGGGGGCCGGTACACTGAAGCTTTCTTT	CAWTGGRYTEAFF
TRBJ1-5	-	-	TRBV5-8	TGTGCCAGCAGCTTGGATGATCAGCCCCAGCATTTT	CASSLDDQPQHF
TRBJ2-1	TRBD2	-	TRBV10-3	TGTGCCATCAGTGATTCTTTACTAGCGGATACCTACAATGAGCAGTTCTTC	CAISDSLLADTYNEQFF
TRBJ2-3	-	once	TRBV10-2	TGCGCCAGCAGTGAGTCGAACGCCCGGAACCTGACAGATACGCAGTATTTT	CASSESNARNLTDTQYF
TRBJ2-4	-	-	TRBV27	TGTGCCAGCAGTTTATCTCCCGCTAATAGCTGGATTCAGTACTTC	CASSLSPANSWIQYF
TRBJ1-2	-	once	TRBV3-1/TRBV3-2	TGTGCCAGCAGCCAAGTAAAACCCTATGGCTACACCTTC	CASSQVKPYGYTF
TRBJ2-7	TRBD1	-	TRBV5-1	TGCGCCAGCAGCTTGCAGACGACAGGGGTGGACGAGCAGTACTTC	CASSLQTTGVDEQYF
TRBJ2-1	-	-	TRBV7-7	TGTGCCAGCAGTCTCGGGAGAGGGGACTTCCTTCAGTTCTTC	CASSLGRGDFLQFF
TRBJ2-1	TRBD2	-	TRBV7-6	TGTGCCAGCAGCTTGGGACTAGCATCCCCCAATGAGCAGTTCTTC	CASSLGLASPNEQFF
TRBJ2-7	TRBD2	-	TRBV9	TGTGCCAGCAGCACCGGGACTAGCGGATACTACGAGCAGTACTTC	CASSTGTSGYYEQYF
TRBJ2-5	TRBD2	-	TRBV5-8	TGTGCCAGCAGCGCATGGACTAGCGGCCAAGAGACCCAGTACTTC	CASSAWTSGQETQYF
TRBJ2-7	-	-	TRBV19	TGTGCCAGTAGTCACGGTTCCCGGGTCGAGCAGTACTTC	CASSHGSRVEQYF
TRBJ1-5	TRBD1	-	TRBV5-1	TGCGCCAGCAGCTTGACAGGGGGTGGTCAGCCCCAGCATTTT	CASSLTGGGQPQHF
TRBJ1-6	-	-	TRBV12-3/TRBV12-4	TGTGCCAGCACTCGGGACCTTTCACCCCTCCACTTT	CASTRDLSPLHF
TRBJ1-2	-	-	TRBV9	TGTGCCAGCAGCGTAGCTGGACGGTGGAACTATGGCTACACCTTC	CASSVAGRWNYGYTF
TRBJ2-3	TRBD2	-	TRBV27	TGTGCCAGCAGTAGGACTAGCGGTCGAGATACGCAGTATTTT	CASSRTSGRDTQYF
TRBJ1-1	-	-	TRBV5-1	TGCGCCAGCAGCTCAAGCGGGGGCAACACTGAAGCTTTCTTT	CASSSSGGNTEAFF
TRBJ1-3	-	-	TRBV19	TGTGCCAGTAGTATACTCCGCGGGGGGCGACGGACCTCTGGAAACACCATATATTTT	CASSILRGGRRTSGNTIYF
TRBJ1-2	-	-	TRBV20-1	TGCAGTGCTAGTAACAGGGTAGGGGGCTACACCTTC	CSASNRVGGYTF
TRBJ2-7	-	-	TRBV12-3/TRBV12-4	TGTGCCAGCAGCCCAGGGGAATACGAGCAGTACTTC	CASSPGEYEQYF
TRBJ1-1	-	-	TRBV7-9	TGTGCCAGCAGCTTAGCGGGTGACAGCACTGAAGCTTTCTTT	CASSLAGDSTEAFF
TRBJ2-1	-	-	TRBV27	TGTGCCAGCAGTTTAGTGCCCCATTATTACAATGAGCAGTTCTTC	CASSLVPHYYNEQFF
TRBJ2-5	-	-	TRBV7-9	TGTGCCAGCAGCCGCGGGACGGTTCAGGAGACCCAGTACTTC	CASSRGTVQETQYF
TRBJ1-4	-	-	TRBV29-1	TGCAGCGTCGATTTAATCCAGGGTCATGGTGAAAAACTGTTTTTT	CSVDLIQGHGEKLFF
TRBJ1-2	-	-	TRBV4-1	TGCGCCAGCAGCCAAGATGGGCGACGGGGTCGGTATGGCTACACCTTC	CASSQDGRRGRYGYTF
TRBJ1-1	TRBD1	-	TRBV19	TGTGCCAGTAGTATTCTTTTGCGGGACAGGGGCGGTGAAGCTTTCTTT	CASSILLRDRGGEAFF
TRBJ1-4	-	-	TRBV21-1	TGTGCCAGCAGCAACGCCGACAGGGGGCTTAGTGAAAAACTGTTTTTT	CASSNADRGLSEKLFF
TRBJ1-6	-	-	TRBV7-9	TGTGCCAGCAGGGACGATTCACCCCTCCACTTT	CASRDDSPLHF
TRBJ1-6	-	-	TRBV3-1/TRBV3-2	TGTGCCAGCAGCCAAGATCGGCAGGGACGGGAGACCCTCCACTTT	CASSQDRQGRETLHF
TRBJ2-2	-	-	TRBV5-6	TGTGCCAGCAGCCCCCGACGGGGAACGAACACCGGGGAGCTGTTTTTT	CASSPRRGTNTGELFF
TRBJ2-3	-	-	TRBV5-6	TGTGCCAGCAGCTCCGGACTACCAATTCCGTGGTATTTT	CASSSGLPIPWYF
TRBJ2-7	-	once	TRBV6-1	TGTGCCAGCAGTGAAAATTCCGGCGCCTACGAGCAGTACTTC	CASSENSGAYEQYF
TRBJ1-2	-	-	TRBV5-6	TGTGCCAGCAGCTTTCATAGCAGTGGCTACACCTTC	CASSFHSSGYTF